Given below is one TCR beta chain in context. It lacks a known antigen. No clone much larger than this one lies a single base away; base qualities are absent. This entry comes from a study of CD8 T cells in ankylosing spondylitis listed by TCRdb under 2017. Describing the broader study: T cell receptor beta repertoires were profiled in healthy donors and ankylosing spondylitis patients so that disease-linked TCR variants could be found. The whole study cohort included 85 to 120 healthy donors and 25 ankylosing spondylitis patients. Peripheral blood samples were taken, and synovial fluid was additionally collected from ankylosing spondylitis patients. Summary of the overall study and its limitations: The disease-linked clones were reported as significantly enriched in matched synovial fluid samples from ankylosing spondylitis patients. Blood from ankylosing spondylitis patients appeared to be characterized by a TCR beta motif made up of eight highly homologous amino acid variants. Some of the motif variants had been reported before in the synovial fluid and blood of reactive arthritis patients, a finding that suggests common disease-initiation mechanisms. The disease-linked clones showed a CD8+ phenotype and occurred at relatively low frequencies in peripheral blood.

CDR1 and CDR2 are read off the germline V gene (reference sequence) as SGHKS and YYEKEE. V trim: 0 bases; J trim: 8 bases; unmatched bases: 6. The CDR3 goes from the cysteine to the phenylalanine over 15 residues. Only the CDR3 portion is preserved as DNA: 45 bases, with reading frame beginning at the first base. Sequencing took place on an Illumina HiSeq 2500. Quantitative 5'-RACE with molecular barcodes was used to prepare TCR beta libraries. The authors' analysis ran thus. Disease-linked TCR variants were identified with a new computational method built on a probabilistic model of VDJ rearrangement. TCRdb reanalyzed the raw reads on its own, using fastp at Q25 for trimming and MiXCR for clone calling, and kept in-frame beta chains. Rows matching on CDR3 protein sequence are summarized as one entry with the most common DNA and genes. Clone size and V and J calls follow TCRdb, not the original study. The sample table shows 310,000 or so distinct CDR3 sequences, and around 20% are seen once. The ten largest clonotypes hold 7.8% of the sample.

This chain is built from TRBV5-5 and TRBJ2-1; TRBD2 lines up with 9 middle nucleotides. The sequence derives from a male donor with ankylosing spondylitis or in good health (not recorded which). Sequenced input: blood, either unsorted or a sorted T cell fraction (not recorded which). The sequence in DNA is TGTGCCAGCAGCTTGGCTCTAGCGGGGCGGTATGAGCAGTTCTTC. The encoded protein is CASSLALAGRYEQFF.